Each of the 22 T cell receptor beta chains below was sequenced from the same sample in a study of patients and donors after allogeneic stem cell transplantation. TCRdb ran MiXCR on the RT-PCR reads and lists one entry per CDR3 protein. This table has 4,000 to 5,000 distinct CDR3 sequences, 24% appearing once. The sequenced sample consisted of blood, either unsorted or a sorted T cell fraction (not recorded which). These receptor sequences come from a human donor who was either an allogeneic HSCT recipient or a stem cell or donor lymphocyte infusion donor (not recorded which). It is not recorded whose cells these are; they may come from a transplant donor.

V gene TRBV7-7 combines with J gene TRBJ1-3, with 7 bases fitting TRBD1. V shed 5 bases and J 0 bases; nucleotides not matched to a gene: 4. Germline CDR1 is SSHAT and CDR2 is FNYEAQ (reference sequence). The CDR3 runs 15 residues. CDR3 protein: CASSPGTDSGNTIYF. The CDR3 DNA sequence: TGTGCCAGCAGCCCAGGGACAGACTCTGGAAACACCATATATTTT.

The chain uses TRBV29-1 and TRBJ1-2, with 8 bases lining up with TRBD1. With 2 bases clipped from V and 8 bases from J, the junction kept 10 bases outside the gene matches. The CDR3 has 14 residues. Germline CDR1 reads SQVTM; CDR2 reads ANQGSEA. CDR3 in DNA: TGCAGCGTTGAACCGACAGGGGATAGTGTGGGCTACACCTTC. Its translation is CSVEPTGDSVGYTF.

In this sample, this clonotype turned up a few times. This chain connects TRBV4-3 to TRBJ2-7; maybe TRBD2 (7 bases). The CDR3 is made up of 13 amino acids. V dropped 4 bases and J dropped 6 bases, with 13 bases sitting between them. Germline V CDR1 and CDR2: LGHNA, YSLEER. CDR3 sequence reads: CASSLSAGAEQYF. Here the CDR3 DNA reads TGCGCCAGCAGCCTTAGCGCGGGGGCCGAGCAGTACTTC.

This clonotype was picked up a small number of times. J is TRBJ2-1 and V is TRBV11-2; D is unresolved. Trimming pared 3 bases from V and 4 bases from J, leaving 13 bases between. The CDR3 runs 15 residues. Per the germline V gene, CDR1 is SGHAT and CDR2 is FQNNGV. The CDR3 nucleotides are TGTGCCAGCAGCTTTGTAGCAGAAGGGTACAATGAGCAGTTCTTC. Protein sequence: CASSFVAEGYNEQFF.

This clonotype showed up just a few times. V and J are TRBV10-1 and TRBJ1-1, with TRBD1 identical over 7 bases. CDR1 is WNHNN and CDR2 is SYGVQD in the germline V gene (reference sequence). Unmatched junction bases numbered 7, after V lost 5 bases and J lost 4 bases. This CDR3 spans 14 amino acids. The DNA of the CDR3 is TGCGCCAGCAGTCTCAAACAGGGGAGCACTGAAGCTTTCTTT. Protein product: CASSLKQGSTEAFF.

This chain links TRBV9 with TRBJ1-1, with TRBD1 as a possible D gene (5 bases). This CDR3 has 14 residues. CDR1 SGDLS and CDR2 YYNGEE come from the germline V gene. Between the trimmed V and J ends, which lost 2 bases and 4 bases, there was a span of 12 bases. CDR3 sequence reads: CASSVLRDSTEAFF. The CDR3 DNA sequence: TGTGCCAGCAGCGTCCTCAGGGATTCCACTGAAGCTTTCTTT.

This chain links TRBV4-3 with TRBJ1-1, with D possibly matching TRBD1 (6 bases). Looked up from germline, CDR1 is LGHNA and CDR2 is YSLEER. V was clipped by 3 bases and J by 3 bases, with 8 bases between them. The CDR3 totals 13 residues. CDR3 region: CASSHDRYTEAFF. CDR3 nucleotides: TGCGCCAGCAGCCATGACAGGTACACTGAAGCTTTCTTT.

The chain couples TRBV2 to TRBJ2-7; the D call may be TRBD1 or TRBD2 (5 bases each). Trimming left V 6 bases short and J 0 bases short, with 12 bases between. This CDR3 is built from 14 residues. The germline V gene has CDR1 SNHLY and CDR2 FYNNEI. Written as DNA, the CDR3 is TGTGCCAGCAGAACGGGACGGAACTCCTACGAGCAGTACTTC. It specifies CASRTGRNSYEQYF. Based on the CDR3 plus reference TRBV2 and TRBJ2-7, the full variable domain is EPEVTQTPSHQVTQMGQEVILRCVPISNHLYFYWYRQILGQKVEFLVSFYNNEISEKSEIFDDQFSVERPDGSNFTLKIRSTKLEDSAMYFCASRTGRNSYEQYFGPGTRLTVT.

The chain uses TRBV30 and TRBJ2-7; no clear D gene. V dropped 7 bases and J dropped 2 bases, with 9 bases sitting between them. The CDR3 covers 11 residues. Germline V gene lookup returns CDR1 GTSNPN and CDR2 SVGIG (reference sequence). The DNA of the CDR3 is TGTGCCTTGGCGGCGCCCTACGAGCAGTACTTC. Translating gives CALAAPYEQYF.

CDR3 residues: CASSLVTGVFNEQFF. In DNA form, the CDR3 reads TGTGCCAGCAGCTTAGTGACAGGGGTTTTCAATGAGCAGTTCTTC. The rearrangement joins TRBV7-9 to TRBJ2-1; 8 bases are shared with TRBD1. The CDR3 runs 15 residues. The V gene end was trimmed by 1 base and the J gene end by 6 bases; junction bases not matched to a gene: 5. Germline CDR1 is SEHNR and CDR2 is FQNEAQ (reference sequence).

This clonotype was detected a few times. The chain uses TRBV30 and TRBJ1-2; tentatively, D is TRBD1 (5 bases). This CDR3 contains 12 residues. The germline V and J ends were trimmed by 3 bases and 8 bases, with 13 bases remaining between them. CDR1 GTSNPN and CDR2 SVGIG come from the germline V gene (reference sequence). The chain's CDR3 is CAWSRDGYGYTF. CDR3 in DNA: TGTGCCTGGAGCCGGGACGGCTACGGCTACACCTTC. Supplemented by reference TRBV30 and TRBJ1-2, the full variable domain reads SQTIHQWPATLVQPVGSPLSLECTVEGTSNPNLYWYRQAAGRGLQLLFYSVGIGQISSEVPQNLSASRPQDRQFILSSKKLLLSDSGFYLCAWSRDGYGYTFGSGTRLTVV.

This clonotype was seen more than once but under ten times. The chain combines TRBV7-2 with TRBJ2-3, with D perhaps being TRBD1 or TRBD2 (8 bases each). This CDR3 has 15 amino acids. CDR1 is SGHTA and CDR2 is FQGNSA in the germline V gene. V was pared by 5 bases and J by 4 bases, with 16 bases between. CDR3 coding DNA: TGTGCCAGCAGCCCGGGGGGGACAGGAGCAGATACGCAGTATTTT. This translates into CASSPGGTGADTQYF.

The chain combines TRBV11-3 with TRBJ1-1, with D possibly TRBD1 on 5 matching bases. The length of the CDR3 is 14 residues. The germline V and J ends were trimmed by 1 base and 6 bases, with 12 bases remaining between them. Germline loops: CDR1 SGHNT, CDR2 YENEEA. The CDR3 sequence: CASSLVRGNAEAFF. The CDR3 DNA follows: TGTGCCAGCAGCTTAGTCCGGGGGAATGCTGAAGCTTTCTTT.

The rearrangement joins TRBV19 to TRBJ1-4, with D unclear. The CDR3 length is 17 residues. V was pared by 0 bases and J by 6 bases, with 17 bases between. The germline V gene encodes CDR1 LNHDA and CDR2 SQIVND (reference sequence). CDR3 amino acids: CASSIEVSGRRDEKLFF. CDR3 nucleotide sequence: TGTGCCAGTAGTATAGAAGTGAGCGGCAGGAGAGATGAAAAACTGTTTTTT.

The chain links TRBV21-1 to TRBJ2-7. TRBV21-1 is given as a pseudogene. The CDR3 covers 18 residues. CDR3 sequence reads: CASSKAGLEHQRGYEQYV. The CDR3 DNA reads TGTGCCAGCAGCAAAGCTGGGTTGGAACACCAGCGAGGCTACGAGCAGTACGTC.

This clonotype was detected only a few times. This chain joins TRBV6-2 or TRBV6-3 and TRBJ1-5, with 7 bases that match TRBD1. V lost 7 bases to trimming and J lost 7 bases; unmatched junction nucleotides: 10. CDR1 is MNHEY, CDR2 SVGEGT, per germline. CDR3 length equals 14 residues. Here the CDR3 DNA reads TGTGCCAGCACTGAGGGAGACAGGGCCCAGCCCCAGCATTTT. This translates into CASTEGDRAQPQHF.

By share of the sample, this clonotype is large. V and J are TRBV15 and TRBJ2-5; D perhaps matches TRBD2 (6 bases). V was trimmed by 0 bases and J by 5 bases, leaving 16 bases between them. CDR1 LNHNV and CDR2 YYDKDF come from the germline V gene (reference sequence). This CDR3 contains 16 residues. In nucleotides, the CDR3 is TGTGCCACCAGCAGAGATACCAGGGACTTGGGTGAGACCCAGTACTTC. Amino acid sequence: CATSRDTRDLGETQYF.

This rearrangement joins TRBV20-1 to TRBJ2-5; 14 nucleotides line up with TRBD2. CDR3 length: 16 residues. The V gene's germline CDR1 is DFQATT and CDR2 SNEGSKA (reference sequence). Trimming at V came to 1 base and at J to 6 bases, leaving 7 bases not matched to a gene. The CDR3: CSARGETSGGAKTQYF. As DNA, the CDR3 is TGCAGTGCTAGAGGGGAGACTAGCGGGGGGGCGAAGACCCAGTACTTC.

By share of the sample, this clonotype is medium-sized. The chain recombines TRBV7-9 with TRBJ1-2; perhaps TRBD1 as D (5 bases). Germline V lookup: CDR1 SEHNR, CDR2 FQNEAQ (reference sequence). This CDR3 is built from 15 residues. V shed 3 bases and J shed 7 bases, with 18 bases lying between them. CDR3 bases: TGTGCCAGCAGCTTCCGGGACGGTCCGATTAGTGGCTACACCTTC. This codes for CASSFRDGPISGYTF.

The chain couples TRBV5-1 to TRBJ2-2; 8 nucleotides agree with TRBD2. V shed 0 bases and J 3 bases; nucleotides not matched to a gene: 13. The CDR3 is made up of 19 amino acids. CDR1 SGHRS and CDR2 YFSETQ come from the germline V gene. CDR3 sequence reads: CASSLGANGRAVYTGELFF. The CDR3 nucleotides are TGCGCCAGCAGCTTGGGGGCGAACGGGAGGGCCGTGTACACCGGGGAGCTGTTTTTT.

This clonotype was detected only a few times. The CDR3: CASSFERQVEAFF. CDR3 nucleotides: TGTGCCAGCAGCTTCGAGAGACAGGTTGAAGCTTTCTTT. The chain employs TRBV7-9 and TRBJ1-1; D is perhaps TRBD1 (6 bases). The ends were cut back, 3 bases at V and 7 bases at J, with 12 bases in the middle. This CDR3 region has 13 residues. Germline V CDR1 and CDR2: SEHNR, FQNEAQ (reference sequence).

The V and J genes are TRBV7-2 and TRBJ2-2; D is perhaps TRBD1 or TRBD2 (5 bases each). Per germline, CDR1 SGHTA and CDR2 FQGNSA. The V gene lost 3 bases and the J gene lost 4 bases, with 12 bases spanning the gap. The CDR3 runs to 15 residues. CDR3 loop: CASSFGPGATGELFF. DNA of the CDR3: TGTGCCAGCAGCTTTGGTCCCGGGGCCACCGGGGAGCTGTTTTTT.